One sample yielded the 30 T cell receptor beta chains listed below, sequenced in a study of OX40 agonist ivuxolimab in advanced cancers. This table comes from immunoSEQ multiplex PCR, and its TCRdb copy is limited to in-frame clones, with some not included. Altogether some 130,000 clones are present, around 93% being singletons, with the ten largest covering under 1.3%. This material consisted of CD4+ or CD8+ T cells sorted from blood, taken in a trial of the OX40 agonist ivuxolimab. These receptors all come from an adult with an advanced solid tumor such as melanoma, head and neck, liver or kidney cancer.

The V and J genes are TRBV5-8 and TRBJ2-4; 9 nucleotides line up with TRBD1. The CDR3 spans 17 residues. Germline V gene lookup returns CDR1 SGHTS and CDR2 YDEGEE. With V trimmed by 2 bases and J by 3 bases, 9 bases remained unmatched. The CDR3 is CASSFFWTGEVKNIQYF. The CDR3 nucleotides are TGTGCCAGCAGCTTCTTCTGGACAGGGGAGGTCAAAAACATTCAGTACTTC.

The CDR3 here is CASRRWTDYGYTF. The CDR3 DNA reads as TGTGCCAGCAGACGCTGGACAGACTATGGCTACACCTTC. This chain connects TRBV6-5 to TRBJ1-2, with a weak D call TRBD1 (6 bases). Trimming left V 6 bases short and J 3 bases short, with 11 bases between. The CDR3 runs 13 residues. The V gene's germline CDR1 is MNHEY and CDR2 SVGAGI.

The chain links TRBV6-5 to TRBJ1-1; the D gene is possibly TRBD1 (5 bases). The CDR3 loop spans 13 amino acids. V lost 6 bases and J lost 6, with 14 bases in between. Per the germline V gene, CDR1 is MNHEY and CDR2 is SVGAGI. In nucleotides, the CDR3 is TGTGCCAGCAGCCGCGACAGACGGGCTGAAGCTTTCTTT. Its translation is CASSRDRRAEAFF.

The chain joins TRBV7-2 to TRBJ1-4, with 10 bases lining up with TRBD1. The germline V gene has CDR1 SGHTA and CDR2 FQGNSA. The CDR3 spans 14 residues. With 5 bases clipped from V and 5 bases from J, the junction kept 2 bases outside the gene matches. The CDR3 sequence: CASSPGQGNEKLFF. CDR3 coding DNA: TGTGCCAGCAGCCCGGGACAGGGGAATGAAAAACTGTTTTTT. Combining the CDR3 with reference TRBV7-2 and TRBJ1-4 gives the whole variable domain GAGVSQSPSNKVTEKGKDVELRCDPISGHTALYWYRQSLGQGLEFLIYFQGNSAPDKSGLPSDRFSAERTGGSVSTLTIQRTQQEDSAVYLCASSPGQGNEKLFFGSGTQLSVL.

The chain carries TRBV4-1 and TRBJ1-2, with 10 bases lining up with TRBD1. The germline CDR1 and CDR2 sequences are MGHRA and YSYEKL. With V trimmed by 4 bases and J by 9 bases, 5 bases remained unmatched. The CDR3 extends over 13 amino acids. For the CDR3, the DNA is TGCGCCAGCAGCCCCGGGGACAGGGGTCGCTACACCTTC. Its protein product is CASSPGDRGRYTF.

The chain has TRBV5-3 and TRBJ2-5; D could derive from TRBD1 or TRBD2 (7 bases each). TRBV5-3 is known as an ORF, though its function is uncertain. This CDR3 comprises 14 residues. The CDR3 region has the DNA TGTGCGACCGGGGGGTCCCCAGGGGGAGAGACCCAGTACTTC. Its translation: CATGGSPGGETQYF.

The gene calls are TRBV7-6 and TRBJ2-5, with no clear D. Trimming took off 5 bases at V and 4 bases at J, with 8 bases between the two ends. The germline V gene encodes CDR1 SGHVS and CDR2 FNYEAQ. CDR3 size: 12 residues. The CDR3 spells CASSRTGETQYF. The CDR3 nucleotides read TGTGCCAGCAGCCGGACGGGAGAGACCCAGTACTTC.

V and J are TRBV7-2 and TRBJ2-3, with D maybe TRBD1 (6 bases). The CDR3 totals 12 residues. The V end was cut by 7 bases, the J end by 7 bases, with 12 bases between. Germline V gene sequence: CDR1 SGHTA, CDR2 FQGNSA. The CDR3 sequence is CASTRRGNTQYF. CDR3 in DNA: TGTGCCAGCACCCGAAGGGGGAATACGCAGTATTTT.

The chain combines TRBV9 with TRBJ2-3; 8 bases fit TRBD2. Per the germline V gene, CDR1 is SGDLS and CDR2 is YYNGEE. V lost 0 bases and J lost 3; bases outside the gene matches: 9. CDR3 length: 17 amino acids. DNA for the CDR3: TGTGCCAGCAGCGTAGAAAGCGGGGGAAGGAGGACAGATACGCAGTATTTT. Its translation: CASSVESGGRRTDTQYF.

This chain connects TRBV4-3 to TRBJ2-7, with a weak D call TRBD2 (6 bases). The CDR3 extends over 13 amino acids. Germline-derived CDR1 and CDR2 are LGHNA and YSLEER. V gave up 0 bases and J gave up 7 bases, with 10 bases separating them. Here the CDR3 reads CASSQDQRVEQYF. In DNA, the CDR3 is TGCGCCAGCAGCCAAGATCAGCGGGTAGAGCAGTACTTC.

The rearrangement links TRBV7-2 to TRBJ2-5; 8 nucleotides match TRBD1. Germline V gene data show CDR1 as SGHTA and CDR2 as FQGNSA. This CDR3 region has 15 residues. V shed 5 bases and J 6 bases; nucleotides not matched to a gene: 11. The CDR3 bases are TGTGCCAGCAGCCCTAGCGCAGGGGGCGGGAAGACCCAGTACTTC. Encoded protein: CASSPSAGGGKTQYF.

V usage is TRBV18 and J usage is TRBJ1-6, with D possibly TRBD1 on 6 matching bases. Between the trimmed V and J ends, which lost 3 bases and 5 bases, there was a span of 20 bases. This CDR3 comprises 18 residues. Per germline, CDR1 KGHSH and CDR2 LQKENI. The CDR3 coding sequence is TGTGCCAGCTCACCCGCCCCTCATTGGGGGGCGAATAATTCACCCCTCCACTTT. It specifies CASSPAPHWGANNSPLHF.

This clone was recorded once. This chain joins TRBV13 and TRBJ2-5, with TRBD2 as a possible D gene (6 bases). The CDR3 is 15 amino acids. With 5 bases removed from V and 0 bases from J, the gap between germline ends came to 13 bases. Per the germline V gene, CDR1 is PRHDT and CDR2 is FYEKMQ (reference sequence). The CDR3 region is CASSTRDWYQETQYF. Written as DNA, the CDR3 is TGTGCCAGCAGCACCCGGGACTGGTACCAAGAGACCCAGTACTTC.

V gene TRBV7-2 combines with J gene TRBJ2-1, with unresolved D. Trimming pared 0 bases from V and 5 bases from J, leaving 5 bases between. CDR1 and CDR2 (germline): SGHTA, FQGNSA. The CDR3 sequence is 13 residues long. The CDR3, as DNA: TGTGCCAGCAGCTTAGCAACCCACAATGAGCAGTTCTTC. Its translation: CASSLATHNEQFF.

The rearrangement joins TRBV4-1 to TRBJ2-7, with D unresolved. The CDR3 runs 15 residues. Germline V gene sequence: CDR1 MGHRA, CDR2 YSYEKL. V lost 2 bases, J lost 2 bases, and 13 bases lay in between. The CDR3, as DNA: TGCGCCAGCAGCCAATCATTTGGCAGAACCTACGAGCAGTACTTC. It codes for CASSQSFGRTYEQYF.

The CDR3 sequence is CAGEGGSIFSRTDTQYF. For the CDR3, the DNA is TGTGCCGGGGAGGGGGGGTCTATTTTTTCCCGCACAGATACGCAGTATTTT. The V gene is TRBV11-2, the J gene TRBJ2-3; perhaps TRBD2 as D (7 bases). Per germline, CDR1 SGHAT and CDR2 FQNNGV. Trimming removed 11 bases at V and 1 base at J, with 25 bases between. The CDR3 spans 17 residues.

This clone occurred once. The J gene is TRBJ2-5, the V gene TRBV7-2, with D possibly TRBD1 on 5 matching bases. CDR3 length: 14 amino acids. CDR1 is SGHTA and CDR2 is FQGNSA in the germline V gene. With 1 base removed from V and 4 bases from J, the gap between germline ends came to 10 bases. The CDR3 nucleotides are TGTGCCAGCAGCTTAGGGGGCGCAGGAGAGACCCAGTACTTC. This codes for CASSLGGAGETQYF. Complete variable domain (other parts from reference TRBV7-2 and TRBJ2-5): GAGVSQSPSNKVTEKGKDVELRCDPISGHTALYWYRQSLGQGLEFLIYFQGNSAPDKSGLPSDRFSAERTGGSVSTLTIQRTQQEDSAVYLCASSLGGAGETQYFGPGTRLLVL.

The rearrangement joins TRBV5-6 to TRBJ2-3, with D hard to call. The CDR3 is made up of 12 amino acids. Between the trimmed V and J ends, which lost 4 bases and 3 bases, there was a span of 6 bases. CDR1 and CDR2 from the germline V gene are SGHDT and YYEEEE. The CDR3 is CASSPGTDTQYF. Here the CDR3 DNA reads TGTGCCAGCAGCCCCGGAACAGATACGCAGTATTTT. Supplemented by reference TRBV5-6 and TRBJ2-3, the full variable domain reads DAGVTQSPTHLIKTRGQQVTLRCSPKSGHDTVSWYQQALGQGPQFIFQYYEEEERQRGNFPDRFSGHQFPNYSSELNVNALLLGDSALYLCASSPGTDTQYFGPGTRLTVL.

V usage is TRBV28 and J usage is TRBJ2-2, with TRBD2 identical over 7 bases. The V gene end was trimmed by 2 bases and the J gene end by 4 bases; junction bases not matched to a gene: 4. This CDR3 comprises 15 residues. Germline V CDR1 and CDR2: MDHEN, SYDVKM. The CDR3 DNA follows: TGTGCCAGCAGTTTACGCGGGAGTGGCACCGGGGAGCTGTTTTTT. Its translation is CASSLRGSGTGELFF.

The CDR3 nucleotides read TGTGCCATCAGACAGAGGGAGGACACCGGGGAGCTGTTTTTT. It translates to CAIRQREDTGELFF. The chain couples TRBV10-3 to TRBJ2-2; a weak D match, TRBD2 (6 bases). The CDR3 is 14 amino acids. Trimming removed 6 bases at V and 3 bases at J, with 11 bases between. Germline CDR1 is ENHRY and CDR2 is SYGVKD.

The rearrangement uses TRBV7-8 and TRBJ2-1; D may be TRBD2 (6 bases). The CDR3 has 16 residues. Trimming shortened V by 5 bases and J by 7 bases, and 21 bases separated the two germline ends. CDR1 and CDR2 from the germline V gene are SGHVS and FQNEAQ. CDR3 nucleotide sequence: TGTGCCAGCAGCCCGCACCCGGGACCGGGGGAAAATGAGCAGTTCTTC. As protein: CASSPHPGPGENEQFF.

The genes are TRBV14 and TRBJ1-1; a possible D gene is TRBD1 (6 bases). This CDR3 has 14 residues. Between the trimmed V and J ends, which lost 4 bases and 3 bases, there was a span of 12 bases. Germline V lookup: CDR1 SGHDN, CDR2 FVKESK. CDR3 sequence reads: CASSRVSGDTEAFF. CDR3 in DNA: TGTGCCAGCAGCCGGGTCTCAGGGGACACTGAAGCTTTCTTT.

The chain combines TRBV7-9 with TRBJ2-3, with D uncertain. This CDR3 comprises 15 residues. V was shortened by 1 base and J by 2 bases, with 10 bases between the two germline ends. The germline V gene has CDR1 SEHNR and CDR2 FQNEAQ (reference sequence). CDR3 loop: CASSLGTTHTDTQYF. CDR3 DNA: TGTGCCAGCAGCTTAGGGACCACCCACACAGATACGCAGTATTTT. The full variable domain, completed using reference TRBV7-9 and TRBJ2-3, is DTGVSQNPRHKITKRGQNVTFRCDPISEHNRLYWYRQTLGQGPEFLTYFQNEAQLEKSRLLSDRFSAERPKGSFSTLEIQRTEQGDSAMYLCASSLGTTHTDTQYFGPGTRLTVL.

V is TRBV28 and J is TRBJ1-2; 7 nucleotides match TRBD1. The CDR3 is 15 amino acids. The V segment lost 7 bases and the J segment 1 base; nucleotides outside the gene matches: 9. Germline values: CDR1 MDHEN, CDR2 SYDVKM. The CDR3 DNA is TGTGCCAGCATCTCAGGGGGGCCACGTAACTATGGCTACACCTTC. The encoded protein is CASISGGPRNYGYTF.

CDR3 sequence: CASSLDRVPSTDTQYF. The CDR3 DNA reads as TGTGCCAGCAGCTTAGATCGGGTACCGAGCACAGATACGCAGTATTTT. This rearrangement joins TRBV11-3 to TRBJ2-3; D call uncertain. Trimming shortened V by 0 bases and J by 0 bases, and 10 bases separated the two germline ends. Germline V gene lookup returns CDR1 SGHNT and CDR2 YENEEA. The CDR3 is 16 residues long.

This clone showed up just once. In DNA form, the CDR3 reads TGTGCCAGCAGCCCTTCTAGCGGGGGGATTGTTTACAATGAGCAGTTCTTC. Residues: CASSPSSGGIVYNEQFF. This rearrangement joins TRBV7-2 to TRBJ2-1; TRBD2 aligns across 11 bases. The germline V gene encodes CDR1 SGHTA and CDR2 FQGNSA. Trimming took 5 bases from V and 4 from J; bases not matched to a gene: 10. CDR3 length: 17 amino acids.

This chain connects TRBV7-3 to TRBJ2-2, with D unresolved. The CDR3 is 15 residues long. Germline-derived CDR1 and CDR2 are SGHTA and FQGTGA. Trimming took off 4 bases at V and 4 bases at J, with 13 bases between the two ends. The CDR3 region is CASSSDPPGTGELFF. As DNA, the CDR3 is TGTGCCAGCAGCTCAGACCCCCCAGGCACCGGGGAGCTGTTTTTT.

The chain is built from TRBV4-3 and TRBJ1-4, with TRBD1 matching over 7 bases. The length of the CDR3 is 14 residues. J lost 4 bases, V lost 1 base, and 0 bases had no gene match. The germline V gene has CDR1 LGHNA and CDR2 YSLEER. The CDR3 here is CASSQGQGNEKLFF. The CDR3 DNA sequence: TGCGCCAGCAGCCAAGGACAGGGTAATGAAAAACTGTTTTTT.

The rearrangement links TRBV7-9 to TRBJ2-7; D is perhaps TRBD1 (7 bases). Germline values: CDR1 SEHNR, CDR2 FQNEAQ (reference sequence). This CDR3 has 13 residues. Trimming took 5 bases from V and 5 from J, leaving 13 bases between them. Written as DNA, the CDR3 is TGTGCCAGCAGCGTCGGAGGGGGCCACGAGCAGTACTTC. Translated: CASSVGGGHEQYF. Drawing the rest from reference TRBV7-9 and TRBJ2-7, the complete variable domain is DTGVSQNPRHKITKRGQNVTFRCDPISEHNRLYWYRQTLGQGPEFLTYFQNEAQLEKSRLLSDRFSAERPKGSFSTLEIQRTEQGDSAMYLCASSVGGGHEQYFGPGTRLTVT.

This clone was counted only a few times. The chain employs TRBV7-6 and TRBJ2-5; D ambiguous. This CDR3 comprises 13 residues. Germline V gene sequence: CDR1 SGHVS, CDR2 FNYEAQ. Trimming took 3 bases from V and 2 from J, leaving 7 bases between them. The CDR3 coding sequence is TGTGCCAGCAGCTTTGGGCTTCAAGAGACCCAGTACTTC. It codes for CASSFGLQETQYF.